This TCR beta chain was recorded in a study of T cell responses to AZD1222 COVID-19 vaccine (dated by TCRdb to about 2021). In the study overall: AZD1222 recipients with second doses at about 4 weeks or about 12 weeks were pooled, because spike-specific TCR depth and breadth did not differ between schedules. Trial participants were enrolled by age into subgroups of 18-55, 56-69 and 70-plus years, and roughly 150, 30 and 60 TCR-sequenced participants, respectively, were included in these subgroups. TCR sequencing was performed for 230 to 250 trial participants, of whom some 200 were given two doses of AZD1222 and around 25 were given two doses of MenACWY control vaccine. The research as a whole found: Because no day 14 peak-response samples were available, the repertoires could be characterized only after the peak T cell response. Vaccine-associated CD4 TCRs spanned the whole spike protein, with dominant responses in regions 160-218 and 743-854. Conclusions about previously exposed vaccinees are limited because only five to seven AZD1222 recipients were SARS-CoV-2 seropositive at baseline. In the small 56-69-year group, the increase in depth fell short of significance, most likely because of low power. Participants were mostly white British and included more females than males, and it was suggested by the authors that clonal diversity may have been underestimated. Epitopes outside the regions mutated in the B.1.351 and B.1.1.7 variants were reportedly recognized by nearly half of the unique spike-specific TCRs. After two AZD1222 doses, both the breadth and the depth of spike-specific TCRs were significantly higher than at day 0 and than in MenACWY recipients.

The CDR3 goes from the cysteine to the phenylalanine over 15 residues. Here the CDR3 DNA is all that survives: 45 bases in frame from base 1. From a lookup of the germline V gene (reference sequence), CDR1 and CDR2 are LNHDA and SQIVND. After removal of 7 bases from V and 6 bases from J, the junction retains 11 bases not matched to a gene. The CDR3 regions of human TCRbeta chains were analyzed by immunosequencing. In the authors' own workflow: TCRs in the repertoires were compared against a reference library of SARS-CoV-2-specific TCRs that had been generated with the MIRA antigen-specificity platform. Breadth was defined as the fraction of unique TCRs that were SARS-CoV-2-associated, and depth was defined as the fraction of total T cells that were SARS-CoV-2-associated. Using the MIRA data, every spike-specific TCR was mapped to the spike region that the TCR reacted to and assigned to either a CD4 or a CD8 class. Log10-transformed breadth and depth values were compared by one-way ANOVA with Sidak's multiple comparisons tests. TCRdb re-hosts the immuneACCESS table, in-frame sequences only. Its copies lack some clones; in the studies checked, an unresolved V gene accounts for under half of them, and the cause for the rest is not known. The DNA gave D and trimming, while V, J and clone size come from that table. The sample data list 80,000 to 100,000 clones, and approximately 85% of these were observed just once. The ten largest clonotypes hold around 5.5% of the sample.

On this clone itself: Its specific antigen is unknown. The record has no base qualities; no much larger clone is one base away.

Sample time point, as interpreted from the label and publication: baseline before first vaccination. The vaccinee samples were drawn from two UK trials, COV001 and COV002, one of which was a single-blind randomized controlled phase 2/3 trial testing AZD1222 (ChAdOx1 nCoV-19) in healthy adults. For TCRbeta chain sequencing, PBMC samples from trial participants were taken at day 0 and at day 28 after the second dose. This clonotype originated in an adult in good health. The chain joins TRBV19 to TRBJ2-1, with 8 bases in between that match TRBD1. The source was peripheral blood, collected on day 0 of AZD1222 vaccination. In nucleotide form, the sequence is TGTGCCAGTACCCCAGGGGGCGCCGTGGTCAATGAGCAGTTCTTC. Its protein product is CASTPGGAVVNEQFF.